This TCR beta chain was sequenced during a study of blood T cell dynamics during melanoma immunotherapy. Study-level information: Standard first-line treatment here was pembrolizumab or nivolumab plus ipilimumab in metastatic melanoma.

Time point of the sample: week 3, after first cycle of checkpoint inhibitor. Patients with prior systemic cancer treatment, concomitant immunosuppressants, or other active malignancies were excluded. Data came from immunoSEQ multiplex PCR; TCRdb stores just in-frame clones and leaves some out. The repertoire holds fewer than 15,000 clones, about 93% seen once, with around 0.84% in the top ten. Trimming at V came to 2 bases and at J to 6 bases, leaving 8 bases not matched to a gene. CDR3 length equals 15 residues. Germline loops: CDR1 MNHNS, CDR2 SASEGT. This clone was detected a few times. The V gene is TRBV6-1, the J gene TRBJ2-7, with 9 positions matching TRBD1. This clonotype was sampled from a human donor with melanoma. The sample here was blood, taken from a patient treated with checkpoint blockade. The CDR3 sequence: CASSELSSTGGEQYF. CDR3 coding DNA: TGTGCCAGCAGTGAACTCTCCTCGACAGGGGGCGAGCAGTACTTC.